This T cell receptor beta chain was observed in a study of beta chain features in type 1 diabetes (dated by TCRdb to 2017 to 2018). For context, the study as a whole: No differences in mean age, gender distribution, total cell number or subset yield were found between patients and healthy donors. Across all samples, some 100,000,000 sorted cells were examined, and cell number per subset correlated strongly with RNA yield. The study compared the TCRB repertoires of sorted circulating CD4+ T cell subsets in recently diagnosed type 1 diabetes patients with those in matched healthy donors. Whereas all 28 donors provided naive and central memory subsets, regulatory and stem cell-like memory subsets were isolated from just 8 patients and roughly 8 healthy donors. The research as a whole found: At VDJ recombination sites, type 1 diabetes patients had fewer insertions and more deleted nucleotides, which implies abnormalities in thymic rearrangement. PCR may preferentially amplify shorter templates, but because patient and control samples were amplified and corrected together, any resulting skew would affect both groups equally. Because cDNA rather than genomic DNA was sequenced, highly expressing activated cells could have been over-represented, although no difference in activation and CD3 levels was found between groups. The naive, central memory and regulatory TCRB repertoires appeared to resemble one another more closely among patients than among healthy donors. Because small numbers of individuals were included in the HLA sub-analyses, any influence of HLA type on TCRB rearrangement was left unresolved. A moderate but significant shortening of TCRB CDR3 length was observed in type 1 diabetes patients in all four CD4+ subsets.

Each donor gave one peripheral blood draw, averaging approximately 0.11 L, which was collected into heparinised tubes. Naive, central memory, regulatory and stem cell-like memory CD4+ T cells were sorted on a BD FACSAria II using a panel including CD45RO, CCR7, CD25, CD127, CD95 and CD27. A purity above 98% was achieved for all sorted populations. PBMCs were isolated right away by Lymphoprep density gradient centrifugation and were stained directly, without culture. So that batch effects would be minimized, each experiment stained and sorted samples in pairs, pairing one healthy donor with one patient. About this clone itself: Its recognized antigen is unknown. No much larger clonotype is one base removed from it; base qualities were not supplied.

V is cut back by 0 bases and J by 6 bases, with 2 bases in the junction unmatched. Taken from cysteine to phenylalanine, the CDR3 has 15 residues. The read is trimmed to its CDR3 DNA, 45 bases read in frame from base 1. The germline V gene gives CDR1 as MNHEY and CDR2 as SVGAGI. The entire amount of isolated RNA was reverse transcribed using the High Capacity cDNA Reverse Transcription Kit, so the sequenced TCRB transcripts were expressed ones. Deep immunoSEQ sequencing was performed on naive, central memory and regulatory T cell samples, with an average of roughly 3.5 million total reads per sample. Sorted cells were lysed in RLT buffer and RNA was extracted with DNase-treated RNeasy Micro or Mini kits, depending on cell number. Each cell subset was processed separately to prevent cross-contamination, with patient and healthy donor samples processed together. The immunoSEQ multiplex PCR was used to amplify TCRB sequences from cDNA, yielding 87-bp fragments that span the CDR3 region. The amplicons were sequenced using the Illumina HiSeq platform. In the original analysis: PCR bias was computationally corrected using synthetic template baselines, reads within Hamming distance 2 were collapsed, and singletons that could not be merged were discarded. By aligning reads against IMGT, V, D and J genes, CDR3 length, and insertions or deletions at six rearrangement sites were assigned. Within each subset, clonotype counts were normalized to the number of sorted cells before true diversity and Gini coefficients were calculated with the tcR R package. Repertoire sharing was quantified using the overlap coefficient calculated on TCRB nucleotide sequences. As a proxy for the pre-selection repertoire, out-of-frame TCRB sequences from naive cells were analyzed. TCRdb re-hosts the immuneACCESS table, in-frame sequences only. Its copies lack some clones; in the studies checked, an unresolved V gene accounts for under half of them, and the cause for the rest is not known. V and J calls and clone size are given by that table; D and trimming were obtained from the DNA. For this sample the table gives 200,000 to 300,000 clones, of which about 20% were detected only once. Clones ranked in the top ten supply around 0.028% of the sample.

The clonotype originates from a woman in her 40s with type 1 diabetes. Sequencing was performed on naive CD4+ T cells from blood. Explained via the paper, the cell subset or site label denotes: true naive CD4+ T cells. The sequence links TRBV6-5 to TRBJ1-6, with 7 bases matching TRBD1. CDR3 sequence: CASSYSGGSNSPLHF. Read as DNA, the sequence is TGTGCCAGCAGTTACTCAGGGGGCTCTAATTCACCCCTCCACTTT.